These 25 T cell receptor beta chains came from one sample sequenced in a study of OX40 agonist ivuxolimab in advanced cancers. Clones were sequenced by immunoSEQ multiplex PCR, and TCRdb holds only the in-frame ones, with some missing. The sample holds roughly 50,000 clones, roughly 88% seen once. The sample was CD4+ or CD8+ T cells sorted from blood, taken in a trial of the OX40 agonist ivuxolimab. These receptors were taken from an adult with an advanced solid tumor such as melanoma, head and neck, liver or kidney cancer.

The chain uses TRBV4-3 and TRBJ1-2; 9 bases line up with TRBD1. The V segment lost 1 base and the J segment 12 bases; nucleotides outside the gene matches: 3. The CDR3 extends over 12 amino acids. The germline V gene encodes CDR1 LGHNA and CDR2 YSLEER. The CDR3 here is CASSQGTGVNTF. CDR3 nucleotide sequence: TGCGCCAGCAGCCAAGGGACAGGGGTTAACACCTTC.

The chain joins TRBV6-5 to TRBJ2-7; no clear D. Trimming removed 0 bases from V and 7 bases from J, with 16 bases in between. In germline, CDR1 is MNHEY, CDR2 SVGAGI. This CDR3 region has 15 residues. The CDR3 DNA sequence: TGTGCCAGCAGTTACTCGAGGACCGGGCCTGGAGAGCAGTACGTC. Its translation is CASSYSRTGPGEQYV.

This chain links TRBV2 with TRBJ1-2; D is possibly TRBD1 (5 bases). Trimming pared 2 bases from V and 7 bases from J, leaving 14 bases between. CDR1 SNHLY and CDR2 FYNNEI come from the germline V gene. CDR3 size: 14 residues. The CDR3 nucleotides read TGTGCCAGCAGTGAAAGATCAGGGTTTTCTGGCTACACCTTC. Translating gives CASSERSGFSGYTF.

This chain links TRBV20-1 with TRBJ1-2, with a tentative D call TRBD1 (5 bases). The CDR3 loop spans 11 amino acids. Germline loops: CDR1 DFQATT, CDR2 SNEGSKA (reference sequence). V was trimmed by 3 bases and J by 6 bases, leaving 8 bases between them. The CDR3 spells CSASGGDGYTF. As DNA, the CDR3 is TGCAGTGCTAGTGGAGGGGATGGCTACACCTTC.

V gene TRBV19 combines with J gene TRBJ2-7; D uncertain. CDR3 size: 13 residues. Germline V CDR1 and CDR2: LNHDA, SQIVND (reference sequence). Trimming stripped 6 bases from V and 0 bases from J, with 9 bases between. For the CDR3, the DNA is TGTGCCAGTAGCCCCAGAGGCTCCTACGAGCAGTACTTC. Residues: CASSPRGSYEQYF.

This sequence joins TRBV5-4 and TRBJ2-1; perhaps D is TRBD1 or TRBD2 (6 bases each). The CDR3 is 15 amino acids. V dropped 2 bases and J dropped 5 bases, with 14 bases sitting between them. From germline, CDR1 is SGHNT and CDR2 YYREEE (reference sequence). The CDR3 region has the DNA TGTGCCAGCAGCTTTGAGCAGGGGAGGAACAATGAGCAGTTCTTC. This translates into CASSFEQGRNNEQFF.

The gene calls are TRBV4-1 and TRBJ1-4; 9 bases are a match to TRBD1. Germline CDR1 reads MGHRA; CDR2 reads YSYEKL. The trim removed 4 bases at V and 6 bases at J, leaving 6 bases unmatched. The CDR3 runs 15 residues. In DNA form, the CDR3 reads TGCGCCAGCAGCCCTGCTCGGGACAGGGATGAAAAACTGTTTTTT. This gives the protein CASSPARDRDEKLFF.

The CDR3 spells CASSTYRGFRKDTQYF. Here the CDR3 DNA reads TGTGCCAGTAGTACTTATCGGGGGTTTAGGAAAGATACGCAGTATTTT. This sequence joins TRBV19 and TRBJ2-3; tentative D call: TRBD2 (6 bases). In germline, CDR1 is LNHDA, CDR2 SQIVND (reference sequence). CDR3 length: 16 amino acids. The V gene lost 4 bases and the J gene lost 5 bases, with 19 bases spanning the gap.

This chain joins TRBV6-5 and TRBJ2-3; no definite D call. Trimming removed 3 bases from V and 2 bases from J, with 9 bases in between. Germline-derived CDR1 and CDR2 are MNHEY and SVGAGI. This CDR3 comprises 14 residues. The CDR3 loop reads CASSYSRYTDTQYF. For the CDR3, the DNA is TGTGCCAGCAGTTATTCCAGGTACACAGATACGCAGTATTTT.

The V call is TRBV4-1, the J call TRBJ2-3, with 11 bases that match TRBD2. V trimming: 4 bases; J trimming: 2 bases; junction bases outside the gene matches: 2. Germline loops: CDR1 MGHRA, CDR2 YSYEKL. The CDR3 contains 15 residues. CDR3 region: CASSPTSGVTDTQYF. The CDR3 nucleotides are TGCGCCAGCAGCCCGACTAGCGGGGTCACAGATACGCAGTATTTT.

This clone showed up just a few times. The J gene is TRBJ1-5, the V gene TRBV28; D perhaps matches TRBD1 (5 bases). Deletions cut 4 bases from V and 5 bases from J, with 24 bases between. Germline lookup yields CDR1 MDHEN and CDR2 SYDVKM. This CDR3 has 18 residues. CDR3 in DNA: TGTGCCAGCAGTTCCTTAAACTTGACAGCCGTTTCGTATCAGCCCCAGCATTTT. This codes for CASSSLNLTAVSYQPQHF.

The CDR3 bases are TGTGCCAGCAGCGTAGATCAACAGGGGTGGAGCGGCTACACCTTC. It encodes CASSVDQQGWSGYTF. The V and J genes are TRBV9 and TRBJ1-2; 7 bases match TRBD1. The CDR3 contains 15 residues. The junction had 10 bases not matched to a gene; V was cut back by 0 bases and J by 8 bases. The germline V gene has CDR1 SGDLS and CDR2 YYNGEE.

The chain uses TRBV2 and TRBJ2-1; no clear D gene. Germline V gene sequence: CDR1 SNHLY, CDR2 FYNNEI. The germline V and J ends were trimmed by 7 bases and 0 bases, with 7 bases remaining between them. This CDR3 has 13 residues. CDR3 residues: CASTTSSYNEQFF. CDR3 DNA sequence: TGTGCCAGCACAACGAGCTCCTACAATGAGCAGTTCTTC.

The rearrangement uses TRBV2 and TRBJ2-1; no definite D call. Germline V CDR1 and CDR2: SNHLY, FYNNEI. V was pared by 2 bases and J by 6 bases, with 8 bases between. This CDR3 region has 13 residues. The CDR3 DNA follows: TGTGCCAGCAGTGAATCCCTCCTCAATGAGCAGTTCTTC. Its translation is CASSESLLNEQFF.

The chain joins TRBV4-2 to TRBJ2-7; weak D call: TRBD1 (7 bases). The CDR3 extends over 14 amino acids. Germline V CDR1 and CDR2: LGHNA, YNFKEQ. With 6 bases removed from V and 7 bases from J, the gap between germline ends came to 19 bases. The CDR3: CASSGRDSRGEQYF. Written as DNA, the CDR3 is TGTGCCAGCAGTGGCCGGGACAGCCGGGGGGAGCAGTACTTC.

The chain links TRBV10-3 to TRBJ1-3, with D possibly matching TRBD1 (6 bases). Germline V gene sequence: CDR1 ENHRY, CDR2 SYGVKD. V shed 0 bases and J shed 0 bases, with 12 bases lying between them. CDR3 length equals 17 residues. CDR3 in DNA: TGTGCCATCAGTGAGTCGAATGTAGGGGGCTCTGGAAACACCATATATTTT. It codes for CAISESNVGGSGNTIYF.

In nucleotides, the CDR3 is TGTGCCAGCACTCTCTTAGTCCCCTGGGGGACAGGGAATAATCAGCCCCAGCATTTT. Its translation: CASTLLVPWGTGNNQPQHF. The chain carries TRBV28 and TRBJ1-5, with TRBD1 matching over 9 bases. J was trimmed by 4 bases and V by 7 bases; bases with no gene match: 20. CDR3 size: 19 residues. The germline V gene encodes CDR1 MDHEN and CDR2 SYDVKM. Based on the CDR3 plus reference TRBV28 and TRBJ1-5, the full variable domain is DVKVTQSSRYLVKRTGEKVFLECVQDMDHENMFWYRQDPGLGLRLIYFSYDVKMKEKGDIPEGYSVSREKKERFSLILESASTNQTSMYLCASTLLVPWGTGNNQPQHFGDGTRLSIL.

V gene TRBV29-1 combines with J gene TRBJ1-2; D not certain. The germline V gene encodes CDR1 SQVTM and CDR2 ANQGSEA. The length of the CDR3 is 13 residues. V was shortened by 3 bases and J by 0 bases, with 8 bases between the two germline ends. The DNA of the CDR3 is TGCAGCGTTGACACCGGGACTAACTATGGCTACACCTTC. It yields the protein CSVDTGTNYGYTF.

This CDR3 reads CASSTSPGLRTDTQYF. CDR3 in DNA: TGTGCCAGCAGCACGTCTCCGGGACTCCGCACAGATACGCAGTATTTT. The rearrangement joins TRBV9 to TRBJ2-3; a possible D gene is TRBD2 (6 bases). The CDR3 contains 16 residues. V lost 4 bases and J 1 base, leaving 16 bases between the germline ends. Germline lookup yields CDR1 SGDLS and CDR2 YYNGEE.

V is TRBV5-6 and J is TRBJ2-7; possible D gene TRBD2, 6 bases. Germline lookup yields CDR1 SGHDT and CDR2 YYEEEE. The CDR3 sequence is 16 residues long. The germline V and J ends were trimmed by 0 bases and 2 bases, with 15 bases remaining between them. CDR3 protein: CASSLGGELSPYEQYF. The CDR3 region has the DNA TGTGCCAGCAGCTTGGGGGGGGAACTTTCCCCCTACGAGCAGTACTTC.

CDR3 DNA: TGTGCCAGCAGTTCCTCTAGCGATCAAAACGCTGAGGGGGAGACCCAGTACTTC. It encodes CASSSSSDQNAEGETQYF. This chain connects TRBV27 to TRBJ2-5, with a weak D call TRBD2 (6 bases). Trimming took 4 bases from V and 5 from J, leaving 26 bases between them. In germline, CDR1 is MNHEY, CDR2 SMNVEV (reference sequence). The length of the CDR3 is 18 residues.

This clone came up a few times. The V gene is TRBV10-2, the J gene TRBJ1-6; D is uncertain. CDR3 length equals 13 residues. Germline values: CDR1 WSHSY, CDR2 SAAADI. V dropped 4 bases and J dropped 7 bases, with 8 bases sitting between them. The CDR3 DNA sequence: TGCGCCAGCAGTGGGGAAATAAATTCACCCCTCCACTTT. Amino acids: CASSGEINSPLHF.

The chain joins TRBV29-1 to TRBJ2-1, with D uncertain. V lost 8 bases, J lost 2 bases, and 10 bases lay in between. The CDR3 has 12 amino acids. The V gene's germline CDR1 is SQVTM and CDR2 ANQGSEA. As DNA, the CDR3 is TGCAGCAAAGCAGGTCCCTACAATGAGCAGTTCTTC. Protein product: CSKAGPYNEQFF.

This clone was seen just once. The CDR3 coding sequence is TGTGCCAGCAGTCCGGGGGGGGGACCCCACGAGCAGTACTTC. Protein sequence: CASSPGGGPHEQYF. The V call is TRBV27, the J call TRBJ2-7, with 8 positions matching TRBD2. Germline V gene sequence: CDR1 MNHEY, CDR2 SMNVEV (reference sequence). V gave up 5 bases and J gave up 5 bases; unmatched junction bases: 8. CDR3 length equals 14 residues.

This chain connects TRBV5-4 to TRBJ2-3, with D hard to call. The CDR3 runs to 11 residues. V lost 3 bases, J lost 6 bases, and 5 bases lay in between. Germline V lookup: CDR1 SGHNT, CDR2 YYREEE (reference sequence). CDR3 in DNA: TGTGCCAGCAGCTCCTGGGATACGCAGTATTTT. This codes for CASSSWDTQYF.